This T cell receptor beta chain stems from a study of cytomegalovirus exposure and HLA in healthy donors. With respect to this clone: Its matching antigen is unknown.

Both 60 Vbeta primers and 13 Jbeta primers went into the PCR. Sequencing was performed with immunoSEQ multiplex PCR; in TCRdb, only in-frame clones are kept and a portion is missing. The sample has around 99,000 clones, about 80% seen once; the top ten hold about 8%. Study-level findings and limits: CMV serostatus alone was available as immune exposure information. One cluster of highly shared sequence variants probably arose as a sequencing artifact.

Germline assignment: CDR1 SGHRS and CDR2 YFSETQ. The CDR3 is 15 residues long. V lost 0 bases, J lost 4 bases, and 2 bases stayed unmatched. The sequencing input was PBMCs. The V call is TRBV5-1, the J call TRBJ1-1, with 11 bases identical to TRBD1. This TCR was recovered from a man younger than 45 in good health and CMV-seronegative. The CDR3 spells CASSLVGTGGTEAFF. DNA of the CDR3: TGCGCCAGCAGCTTGGTAGGGACAGGGGGCACTGAAGCTTTCTTT.